These 10 T cell receptor beta chains share one sample of origin, sequenced in a study of T cells in Graves' hyperthyroidism and ophthalmopathy. Amplified TCR beta CDR3 regions came from RNA transcripts. RT-PCR in the first round (using the HTBI primer set) targeted the TCR CDR3. TCRdb passed the multiplex PCR reads through MiXCR, listing each CDR3 protein once. The data contain a few hundred thousand distinct CDR3 sequences, about 15% of them seen just once; the ten biggest clones take up approximately 15%. The sequenced material came from blood. Receptor source: a woman aged 40 to 49 with Graves' hyperthyroidism.

The V gene is TRBV29-1, the J gene TRBJ2-5, with D possibly matching TRBD2 (7 bases). The V end was cut by 0 bases, the J end by 2 bases, with 16 bases between. There are 16 residues in the CDR3. Germline V gene lookup returns CDR1 SQVTM and CDR2 ANQGSEA. The CDR3 sequence is CSVEDWGRGPQETQYF. CDR3 DNA: TGCAGCGTTGAAGATTGGGGGCGGGGGCCACAAGAGACCCAGTACTTC. The variable domain in full, completed from reference TRBV29-1 and TRBJ2-5, reads SAVISQKPSRDICQRGTSLTIQCQVDSQVTMMFWYRQQPGQSLTLIATANQGSEATYESGFVIDKFPISRPNLTFSTLTVSNMSPEDSSIYLCSVEDWGRGPQETQYFGPGTRLLVL.

At least ten counts were recorded for this clonotype. CDR3 DNA sequence: TGTGCCAGCAGTGATATTACAGGGTTGTACGAGCAGTACTTC. Its translation: CASSDITGLYEQYF. This chain joins TRBV6-1 and TRBJ2-7; tentative D call: TRBD1 (6 bases). Germline CDR1 reads MNHNS; CDR2 reads SASEGT. The CDR3 runs 14 residues. The ends were cut back, 3 bases at V and 4 bases at J, with 13 bases in the middle.

This chain joins TRBV20-1 and TRBJ1-2; TRBD1 aligns across 11 bases. Germline CDR1 is DFQATT and CDR2 is SNEGSKA (reference sequence). This CDR3 is built from 16 residues. V was pared by 2 bases and J by 5 bases, with 10 bases of the junction left unmatched. This CDR3 reads CSARSGTGGVVYGYTF. CDR3 DNA sequence: TGCAGTGCTAGATCCGGGACAGGGGGAGTAGTGTATGGCTACACCTTC.

This clonotype was counted at least ten times. The chain carries TRBV5-4 and TRBJ2-1; a weak D match, TRBD2 (5 bases). CDR1 is SGHNT and CDR2 is YYREEE in the germline V gene (reference sequence). V lost 0 bases, J lost 4 bases, and 11 bases lay in between. This CDR3 comprises 15 residues. CDR3 nucleotide sequence: TGTGCCAGCAGCTTGGGGCGGACTGGGTACAATGAGCAGTTCTTC. This sequence encodes CASSLGRTGYNEQFF.

The rearrangement joins TRBV3-1 to TRBJ2-2; D may be TRBD1 (6 bases). This CDR3 comprises 16 residues. V gave up 4 bases and J gave up 4 bases, with 16 bases separating them. Germline V lookup: CDR1 LGHDT, CDR2 YNNKEL (reference sequence). This CDR3 is CASSPLRGRGTGELFF. The CDR3 DNA sequence: TGTGCCAGCAGCCCCCTAAGGGGGAGAGGCACCGGGGAGCTGTTTTTT.

As concerns this clonotype: One end of the junction is discordant with germline, which a read error may explain. This rearrangement joins TRBV5-8 to TRBJ2-2; D unresolved. CDR3 length equals 16 residues. The germline V gene has CDR1 SGHTS and CDR2 YDEGEE. Here the CDR3 DNA reads TGCGCCAGCAACCAAGACCCTCTCCCCGGCACCGGGGAGCTGTTTTTT. It encodes CASNQDPLPGTGELFF.

The chain recombines TRBV29-1 with TRBJ1-3; 10 bases are shared with TRBD1. This CDR3 is 15 amino acids long. The ends lost 3 bases at V and 2 bases at J; junction bases unmatched: 4. Germline V lookup: CDR1 SQVTM, CDR2 ANQGSEA. The CDR3 protein is CSVERTGGPGNTIYF. CDR3 DNA sequence: TGCAGCGTTGAGAGGACAGGGGGTCCTGGAAACACCATATATTTT.

About this clonotype: A much larger clone sits a single nucleotide away, making a read error possible. The chain combines TRBV7-2 with TRBJ2-5; maybe TRBD1 (5 bases). The CDR3 contains 15 residues. The V gene's germline CDR1 is SGHTA and CDR2 FQGNSA. The V and J ends lost 5 bases and 2 bases respectively, with 15 bases between them. The CDR3 sequence is CASSPQATLQETQYF. CDR3 DNA: TGTGCCAGCAGCCCACAGGCTACTCTACAAGAGACCCAGTACTTC.

On this clonotype itself: Being one base from a much bigger clone, this may be a read error. The V call is TRBV7-9, the J call TRBJ2-1; TRBD2 matches at 9 bases. Near its end, the DNA agrees better with TRBJ2-7, so the J call may be wrong. Germline V gene lookup returns CDR1 SEHNR and CDR2 FQNEAQ (reference sequence). This CDR3 comprises 15 residues. The CDR3 sequence is CASSLAGGRDNEQYF. The DNA for the CDR3 is TGTGCCAGCAGCTTAGCGGGCGGGAGGGACAATGAGCAGTACTTC.

This clonotype was seen many times. The chain is built from TRBV6-1 and TRBJ1-1; D not resolved. The CDR3 runs 12 residues. Trimming took 2 bases from V and 7 from J, leaving 8 bases between them. Looked up from germline, CDR1 is MNHNS and CDR2 is SASEGT. CDR3 protein: CASSETGFEAFF. The CDR3 coding sequence is TGTGCCAGCAGTGAAACGGGATTTGAAGCTTTCTTT.